The entry below describes one TCR beta chain. The data belong to a study of cytomegalovirus exposure and HLA in healthy donors. The PCR was carried out with 60 Vbeta primers and 13 Jbeta primers. Profiling relied on immunoSEQ multiplex PCR, and the TCRdb table lists in-frame clones only, not all of them. Of about 94,000 clones in the sample, around 80% are singletons; the top ten hold 0.6% to 0.95%. Source material: PBMCs. This TCR derives from a woman in her sixties in good health and CMV-seronegative.

In DNA, the CDR3 is TGTGCCAGTAGTAGCACGGGACTCCGCTCCTACAATGAGCAGTTCTTC. It is translated as CASSSTGLRSYNEQFF. The chain recombines TRBV19 with TRBJ2-1; the D gene is possibly TRBD2 (6 bases). The CDR3 length is 16 residues. Germline V gene data show CDR1 as LNHDA and CDR2 as SQIVND (reference sequence). V lost 4 bases and J lost 0, with 13 bases in between. The full variable domain, its missing parts supplied by reference TRBV19 and TRBJ2-1, is DGGITQSPKYLFRKEGQNVTLSCEQNLNHDAMYWYRQDPGQGLRLIYYSQIVNDFQKGDIAEGYSVSREKKESFPLTVTSAQKNPTAFYLCASSSTGLRSYNEQFFGPGTRLTVL.